Detailed here is one T cell receptor (beta chain). The data stem from a study of blood T cell repertoires in COVID-19. Looking at the study overall: Researchers got acute and convalescent COVID-19 samples from the United States, Italy and Spain.

In assigning cohorts, the study relied on participant-reported clinical history. Among Cohort 3 donors, those recovered had two negative PCRs, clearance, or symptom resolution. The germline V and J ends were trimmed by 3 bases and 0 bases, with 11 bases remaining between them. Germline V gene data show CDR1 as SGHNT and CDR2 as YENEEA. The CDR3 runs to 15 residues. In the study's own analysis: Nucleated cell number was recorded as an estimate derived from reference gene primer amplification. Profiling relied on immunoSEQ multiplex PCR, and the TCRdb table lists in-frame clones only, not all of them. V, J and clone size are taken as reported in that table, and D and trimming were inferred from the DNA itself. Here the sample spans 150,000 to 200,000 clones, roughly 87% being singletons.

This receptor was taken from a man aged 50-60 years who had recovered from COVID-19. The chain has TRBV11-3 and TRBJ1-1; D is uncertain. Material for sequencing was PBMCs or T cells enriched from blood (not recorded which). The CDR3 here is CASSFGGIMNTEAFF. CDR3 in DNA: TGTGCCAGCAGCTTTGGAGGTATCATGAACACTGAAGCTTTCTTT.